This T cell receptor beta chain was found in a study of T cells of healthy individuals listed by TCRdb under 2018. Taken from cysteine to phenylalanine, the CDR3 has 17 residues. The entry retains the CDR3 DNA only, 51 bases that are in frame from base 1. The germline V and J ends show losses of 0 bases and 5 bases respectively, and no gene match explains 8 bases of the junction. CDR1 and CDR2 are read off the germline V gene as LGHNA and YSLEER. As for this clonotype: Its antigen is unknown. This clone may be a read error of a much larger clone one base away.

Libraries came from 5' RACE. Data came from an Illumina MiSeq. Starting from the raw public reads, TCRdb applied fastp trimming at Q25, assembled clones with MiXCR and retained in-frame beta chains. A single entry per CDR3 protein holds the most common genes and DNA from its merged rows. This sample holds about 53,000 distinct CDR3 sequences; under 15% were observed only once. The top ten clones comprise more than 15% of the sample. Rearrangement joined TRBV4-3 to TRBJ2-1; 9 central bases correspond to TRBD1. The receptor was derived from a human donor in good health. This receptor has the CDR3 CASSQDTTGTGHNEQFF. The sequenced DNA: TGCGCCAGCAGCCAAGACACCACTGGGACAGGGCACAATGAGCAGTTCTTC.